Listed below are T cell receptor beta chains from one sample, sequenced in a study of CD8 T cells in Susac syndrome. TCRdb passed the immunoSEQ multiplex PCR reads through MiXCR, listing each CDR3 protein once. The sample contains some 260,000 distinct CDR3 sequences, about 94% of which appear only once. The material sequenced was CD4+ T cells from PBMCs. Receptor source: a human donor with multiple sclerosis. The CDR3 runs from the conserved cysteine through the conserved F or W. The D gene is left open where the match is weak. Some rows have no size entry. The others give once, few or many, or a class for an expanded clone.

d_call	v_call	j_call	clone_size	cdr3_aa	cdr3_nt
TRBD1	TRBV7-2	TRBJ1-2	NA	CASRGTGGNGYTF	TGTGCCAGCAGGGGCACAGGGGGTAATGGCTACACCTTC
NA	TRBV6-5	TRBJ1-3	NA	CASRDYSENTIYF	TGTGCCAGCAGGGACTACTCTGAAAACACCATATATTTT
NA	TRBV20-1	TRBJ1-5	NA	CSAREWGAIQPQHF	TGCAGTGCTAGAGAATGGGGGGCGATTCAGCCCCAGCATTTT
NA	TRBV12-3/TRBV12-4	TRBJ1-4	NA	CASSLLWAGEKLFF	TGTGCCAGCAGTTTATTGTGGGCTGGGGAAAAACTGTTTTTT
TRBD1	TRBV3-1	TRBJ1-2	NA	CASGDRAPNYGYTF	TGTGCCAGCGGCGACAGGGCACCAAACTATGGCTACACCTTC
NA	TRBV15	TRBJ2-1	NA	CATSRERGRHEQFF	TGTGCCACCAGCAGAGAGAGGGGGAGACATGAGCAGTTCTTC
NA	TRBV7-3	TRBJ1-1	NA	CASSFSGTGNTEAFF	TGTGCCAGCAGCTTCTCCGGGACGGGGAACACTGAAGCTTTCTTT
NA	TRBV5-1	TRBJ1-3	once	CASSETGISGNTIYF	TGCGCCAGCAGCGAAACAGGCATCTCTGGAAACACCATATATTTT
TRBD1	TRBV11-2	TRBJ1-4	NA	CASSYGTANEKLFF	TGTGCCAGCAGCTACGGGACAGCGAATGAAAAACTGTTTTTT
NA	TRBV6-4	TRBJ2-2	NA	CASSPQPGGDGELFF	TGTGCCAGCAGTCCCCAACCCGGAGGGGACGGGGAGCTGTTTTTT
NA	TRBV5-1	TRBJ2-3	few	CASSLGALMDTQYF	TGCGCCAGCAGCCTCGGGGCTTTAATGGATACGCAGTATTTT
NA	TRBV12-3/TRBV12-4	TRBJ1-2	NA	CASSFGPEVYGYTF	TGTGCCAGCAGTTTCGGGCCAGAGGTCTATGGCTACACCTTC
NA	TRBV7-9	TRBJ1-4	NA	CASSNINEKLFF	TGTGCCAGCTCCAACATTAATGAAAAACTGTTTTTT
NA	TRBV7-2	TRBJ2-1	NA	CASSVSLVRSSYNEQFF	TGTGCCAGCAGCGTCTCACTAGTCCGGAGCTCCTACAATGAGCAGTTCTTC
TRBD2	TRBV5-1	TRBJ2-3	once	CASSLGFGRAIDTQYF	TGCGCCAGCAGCTTGGGGTTCGGGAGGGCCATAGATACGCAGTATTTT
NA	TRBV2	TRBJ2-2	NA	CASSPPITGELFF	TGTGCCAGCAGTCCGCCGATTACCGGGGAGCTGTTTTTT
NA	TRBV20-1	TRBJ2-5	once	CSARDPSVQETQYF	TGCAGTGCTAGGGACCCTAGCGTCCAAGAGACCCAGTACTTC
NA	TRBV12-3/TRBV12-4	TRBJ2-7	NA	CASSFGGSGVYEQYF	TGTGCCAGCAGTTTTGGGGGTTCGGGTGTTTACGAGCAGTACTTC
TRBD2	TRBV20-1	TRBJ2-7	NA	CSARLAGDPYEQYF	TGCAGTGCTCGGCTAGCGGGGGACCCCTACGAGCAGTACTTC
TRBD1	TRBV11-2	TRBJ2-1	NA	CASSRGDSRGGLGQFF	TGTGCCAGCAGTCGTGGGGACAGCAGGGGTGGTTTAGGGCAGTTCTTC
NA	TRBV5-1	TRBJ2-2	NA	CASSVGHGTGELLF	NA
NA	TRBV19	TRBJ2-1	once	CASTTDRHLEQFF	TGTGCCAGTACCACTGATAGACACCTTGAGCAGTTCTTC